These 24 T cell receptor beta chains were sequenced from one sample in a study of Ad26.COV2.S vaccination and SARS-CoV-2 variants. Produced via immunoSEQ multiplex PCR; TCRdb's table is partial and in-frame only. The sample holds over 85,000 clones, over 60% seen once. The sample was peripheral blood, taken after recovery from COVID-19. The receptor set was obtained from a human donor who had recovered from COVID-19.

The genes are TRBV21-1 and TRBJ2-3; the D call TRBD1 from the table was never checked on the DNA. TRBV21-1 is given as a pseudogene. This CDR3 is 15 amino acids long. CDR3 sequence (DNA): TGTGCCAGCAACCGGACAAGAACCAACACAGATACGCAGTATTTT. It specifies CASNRTRTNTDTQYF.

The CDR3 protein is CAWSVNRGSEQYF. CDR3 nucleotides: TGTGCCTGGAGTGTAAACAGGGGGTCCGAGCAGTACTTC. The rearrangement uses TRBV30 and TRBJ2-7, with 8 bases lining up with TRBD1. The CDR3 is 13 amino acids. V trimming: 0 bases; J trimming: 6 bases; junction bases outside the gene matches: 4. Germline V gene sequence: CDR1 GTSNPN, CDR2 SVGIG (reference sequence).

CDR3 sequence (DNA): TGTGCCACCTCCGGGCAACTAGCGTCCTCCTACGAGCAGTACTTC. As protein: CATSGQLASSYEQYF. This sequence joins TRBV15 and TRBJ2-7; 7 bases line up with TRBD2. CDR1 LNHNV and CDR2 YYDKDF come from the germline V gene (reference sequence). V lost 8 bases and J lost 0; bases outside the gene matches: 10. The CDR3 is 15 residues long.

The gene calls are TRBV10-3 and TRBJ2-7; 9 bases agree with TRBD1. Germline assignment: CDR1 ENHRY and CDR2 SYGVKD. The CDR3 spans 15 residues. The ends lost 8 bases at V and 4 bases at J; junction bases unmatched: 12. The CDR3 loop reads CAIALGQGDRYEQYF. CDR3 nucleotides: TGTGCCATCGCCTTGGGACAGGGTGACAGGTACGAGCAGTACTTC.

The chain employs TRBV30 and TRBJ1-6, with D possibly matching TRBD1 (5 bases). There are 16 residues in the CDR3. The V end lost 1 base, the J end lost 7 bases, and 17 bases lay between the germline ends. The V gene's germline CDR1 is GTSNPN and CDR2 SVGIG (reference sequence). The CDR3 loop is CAWSAGGQWGNSPLHF. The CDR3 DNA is TGTGCCTGGAGTGCCGGAGGGCAGTGGGGGAATTCACCCCTCCACTTT. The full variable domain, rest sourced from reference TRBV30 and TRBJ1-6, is SQTIHQWPATLVQPVGSPLSLECTVEGTSNPNLYWYRQAAGRGLQLLFYSVGIGQISSEVPQNLSASRPQDRQFILSSKKLLLSDSGFYLCAWSAGGQWGNSPLHFGNGTRLTVT.

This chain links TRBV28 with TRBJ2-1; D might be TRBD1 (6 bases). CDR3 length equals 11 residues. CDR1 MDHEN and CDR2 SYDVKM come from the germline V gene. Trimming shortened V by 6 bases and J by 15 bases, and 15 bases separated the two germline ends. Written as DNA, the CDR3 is TGTGCCAGCAGCCATGACAGGCTGAGGTTCTTC. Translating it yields CASSHDRLRFF.

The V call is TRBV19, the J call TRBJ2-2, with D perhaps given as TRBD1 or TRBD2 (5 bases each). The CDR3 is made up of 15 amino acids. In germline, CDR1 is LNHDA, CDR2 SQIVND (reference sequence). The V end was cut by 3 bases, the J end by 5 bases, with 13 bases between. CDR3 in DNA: TGTGCCAGTAGTATGGGGGTGACAGCGACCGGGGAGCTGTTTTTT. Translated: CASSMGVTATGELFF.

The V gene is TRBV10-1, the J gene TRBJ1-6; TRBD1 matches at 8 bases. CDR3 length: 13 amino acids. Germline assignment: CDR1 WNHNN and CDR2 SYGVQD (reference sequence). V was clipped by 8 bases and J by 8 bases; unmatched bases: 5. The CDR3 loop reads CASRPDRDSPLHF. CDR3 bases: TGCGCCAGCCGCCCGGACAGGGATTCACCCCTCCACTTT.

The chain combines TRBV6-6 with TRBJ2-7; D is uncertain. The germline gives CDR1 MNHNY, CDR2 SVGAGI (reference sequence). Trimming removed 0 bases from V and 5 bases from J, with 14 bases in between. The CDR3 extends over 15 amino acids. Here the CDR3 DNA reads TGTGCCAGCAGTTACTCCCCTTGGCGTATCGACGAGCAGTACTTC. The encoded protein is CASSYSPWRIDEQYF.

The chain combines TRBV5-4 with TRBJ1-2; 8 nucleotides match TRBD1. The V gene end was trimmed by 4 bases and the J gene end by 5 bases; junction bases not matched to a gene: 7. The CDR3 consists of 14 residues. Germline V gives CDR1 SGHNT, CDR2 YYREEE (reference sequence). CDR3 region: CASSAKDRGYGYTF. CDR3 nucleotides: TGTGCCAGCAGCGCTAAAGACAGGGGTTATGGCTACACCTTC.

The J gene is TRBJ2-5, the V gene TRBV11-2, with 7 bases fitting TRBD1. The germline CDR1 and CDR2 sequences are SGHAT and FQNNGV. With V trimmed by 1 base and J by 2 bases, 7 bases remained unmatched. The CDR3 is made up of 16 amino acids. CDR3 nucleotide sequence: TGTGCCAGCAGCTTAGGAGGGGGCTGGGGTCAAGAGACCCAGTACTTC. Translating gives CASSLGGGWGQETQYF. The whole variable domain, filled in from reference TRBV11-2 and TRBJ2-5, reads EAGVAQSPRYKIIEKRQSVAFWCNPISGHATLYWYQQILGQGPKLLIQFQNNGVVDDSQLPKDRFSAERLKGVDSTLKIQPAKLEDSAVYLCASSLGGGWGQETQYFGPGTRLLVL.

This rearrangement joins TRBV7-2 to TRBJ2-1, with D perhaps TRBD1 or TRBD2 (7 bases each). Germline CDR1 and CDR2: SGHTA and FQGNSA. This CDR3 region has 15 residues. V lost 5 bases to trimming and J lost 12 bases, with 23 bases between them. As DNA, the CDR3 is TGTGCCAGCAGCCCGGGGCAGGGGGGGGCTTATGTGCAGTTCTTC. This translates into CASSPGQGGAYVQFF.

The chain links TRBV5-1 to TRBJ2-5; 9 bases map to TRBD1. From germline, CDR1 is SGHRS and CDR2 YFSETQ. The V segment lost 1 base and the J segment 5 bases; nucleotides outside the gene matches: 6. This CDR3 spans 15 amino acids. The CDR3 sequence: CASSLTGGKGETQYF. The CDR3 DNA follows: TGCGCCAGCAGCTTGACAGGGGGCAAGGGGGAGACCCAGTACTTC. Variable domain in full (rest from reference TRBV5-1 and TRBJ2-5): KAGVTQTPRYLIKTRGQQVTLSCSPISGHRSVSWYQQTPGQGLQFLFEYFSETQRNKGNFPGRFSGRQFSNSRSEMNVSTLELGDSALYLCASSLTGGKGETQYFGPGTRLLVL.

CDR3 amino acids: CASRKAGPLHF. CDR3 nucleotides: TGTGCCAGCAGGAAAGCAGGGCCCCTCCACTTT. The chain employs TRBV12-3 or TRBV12-4 and TRBJ1-6; maybe TRBD1 (5 bases). Between the trimmed V and J ends, which lost 6 bases and 13 bases, there was a span of 10 bases. The CDR3 covers 11 residues.

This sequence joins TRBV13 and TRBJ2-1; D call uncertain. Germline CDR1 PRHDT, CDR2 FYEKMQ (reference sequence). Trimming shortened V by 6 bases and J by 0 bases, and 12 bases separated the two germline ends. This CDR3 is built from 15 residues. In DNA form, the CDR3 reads TGTGCCAGCAGGTATAGAAGTAGCTCCTACAATGAGCAGTTCTTC. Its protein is CASRYRSSSYNEQFF.

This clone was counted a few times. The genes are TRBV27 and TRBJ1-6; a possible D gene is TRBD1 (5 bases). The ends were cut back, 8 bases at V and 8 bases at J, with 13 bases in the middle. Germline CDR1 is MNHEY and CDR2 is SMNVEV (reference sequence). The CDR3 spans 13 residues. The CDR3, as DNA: TGTGCCAGCGGGACGGAACGCCATTCACCCCTCCACTTT. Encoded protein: CASGTERHSPLHF.

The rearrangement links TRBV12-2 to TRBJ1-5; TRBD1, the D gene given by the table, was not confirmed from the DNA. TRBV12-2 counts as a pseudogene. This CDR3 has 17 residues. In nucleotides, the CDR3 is TGTGCAAGTCGCTTAGAGGGACAGGGACGGTCCATCGATACCCAGCATTTT. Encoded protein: CASRLEGQGRSIDTQHF.

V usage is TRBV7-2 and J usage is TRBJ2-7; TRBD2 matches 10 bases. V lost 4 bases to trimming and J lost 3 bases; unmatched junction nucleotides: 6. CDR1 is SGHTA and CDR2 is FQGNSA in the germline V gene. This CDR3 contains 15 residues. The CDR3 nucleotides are TGTGCCAGCAGCTCAGGACTAGCGGTTGGCTACGAGCAGTACTTC. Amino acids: CASSSGLAVGYEQYF.

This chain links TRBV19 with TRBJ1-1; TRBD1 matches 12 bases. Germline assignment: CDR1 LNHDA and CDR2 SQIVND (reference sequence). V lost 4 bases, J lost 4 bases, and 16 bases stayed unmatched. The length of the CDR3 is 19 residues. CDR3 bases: TGTGCCAGTAGTAAGTCCCGGGACAGGGGGCCGGGGGTTGGCACTGAAGCTTTCTTT. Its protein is CASSKSRDRGPGVGTEAFF.

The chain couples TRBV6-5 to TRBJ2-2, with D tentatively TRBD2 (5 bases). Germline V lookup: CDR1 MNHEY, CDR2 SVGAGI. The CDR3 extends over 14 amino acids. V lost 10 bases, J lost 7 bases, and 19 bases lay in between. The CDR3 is CATLILLGVGELFF. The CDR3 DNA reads TGTGCCACCTTAATTTTATTGGGAGTCGGGGAGCTGTTTTTT.

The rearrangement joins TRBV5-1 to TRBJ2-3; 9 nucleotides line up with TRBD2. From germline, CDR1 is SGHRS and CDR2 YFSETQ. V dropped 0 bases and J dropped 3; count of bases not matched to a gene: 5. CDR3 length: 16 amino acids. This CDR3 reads CASSLEATSGTDTQYF. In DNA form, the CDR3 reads TGCGCCAGCAGCTTGGAGGCGACTAGCGGTACAGATACGCAGTATTTT.

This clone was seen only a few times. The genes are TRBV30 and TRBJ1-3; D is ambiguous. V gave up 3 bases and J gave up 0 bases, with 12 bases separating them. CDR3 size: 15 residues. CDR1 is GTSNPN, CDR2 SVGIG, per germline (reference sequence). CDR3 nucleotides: TGTGCCTGGAGCCGACTGGGCCCCTCTGGAAACACCATATATTTT. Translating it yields CAWSRLGPSGNTIYF.

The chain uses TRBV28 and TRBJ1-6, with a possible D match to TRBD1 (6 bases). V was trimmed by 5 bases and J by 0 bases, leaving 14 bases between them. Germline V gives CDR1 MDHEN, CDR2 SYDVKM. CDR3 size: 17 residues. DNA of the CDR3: TGTGCCAGCAGTCCAATACAGGGAAGCTCCTATAATTCACCCCTCCACTTT. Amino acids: CASSPIQGSSYNSPLHF.

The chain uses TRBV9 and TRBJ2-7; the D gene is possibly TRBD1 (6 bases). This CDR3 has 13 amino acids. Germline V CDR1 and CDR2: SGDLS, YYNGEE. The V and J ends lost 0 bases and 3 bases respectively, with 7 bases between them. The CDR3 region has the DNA TGTGCCAGCAGCGTAGGACAGGACTACGAGCAGTACTTC. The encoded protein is CASSVGQDYEQYF.